Following are 9 T cell receptor beta chains from one sample sequenced in a study of blood T cell repertoires in COVID-19. TCRdb's table, derived via immunoSEQ multiplex PCR, lists solely in-frame clones and lacks some. This table holds roughly 180,000 clones, approximately 80% found once. The specimen sequenced was peripheral blood. The receptor source for this set is a woman between 40 and 50 years old with COVID-19, enrolled during active disease.

V is TRBV27 and J is TRBJ1-1; 8 bases fit TRBD1. CDR3 length equals 11 residues. Germline V gene data show CDR1 as MNHEY and CDR2 as SMNVEV (reference sequence). Trimming cost V 6 bases and J 10 bases; bases outside gene matches: 4. CDR3 loop: CASRSQGGAFF. CDR3 sequence (DNA): TGTGCCAGCAGGTCACAGGGGGGAGCTTTCTTT.

V is TRBV24-1 and J is TRBJ2-1; 10 bases are shared with TRBD2. CDR1 and CDR2 from the germline V gene are KGHDR and SFDVKD. Losses at the gene ends were 3 bases for V and 2 bases for J; bases not matched to a gene: 6. CDR3 size: 17 residues. DNA of the CDR3: TGTGCCACCAGTGATGCCAAAAGCGGGAGGGCCTACAATGAGCAGTTCTTC. Translating it yields CATSDAKSGRAYNEQFF.

This chain connects TRBV24-1 to TRBJ2-1; 10 bases are a match to TRBD1. The CDR3 length is 16 residues. The germline V gene has CDR1 KGHDR and CDR2 SFDVKD. Losses at the gene ends were 4 bases for V and 4 bases for J; bases not matched to a gene: 6. The chain's CDR3 is CATSEFTGQGYNEQFF. The CDR3 nucleotides read TGTGCCACCAGTGAGTTCACGGGACAGGGGTACAATGAGCAGTTCTTC.

V is TRBV4-1 and J is TRBJ1-2; unclear D gene. The ends were cut back, 1 base at V and 5 bases at J, with 5 bases in the middle. The CDR3 contains 12 residues. Germline V gene lookup returns CDR1 MGHRA and CDR2 YSYEKL. CDR3 DNA: TGCGCCAGCAGCCAAGTGGCTTATGGCTACACCTTC. Its protein product is CASSQVAYGYTF.

The genes are TRBV5-5 and TRBJ2-7; tentatively, D is TRBD2 (6 bases). This CDR3 comprises 15 residues. Trimming took off 4 bases at V and 5 bases at J, with 19 bases between the two ends. Germline CDR1 reads SGHKS; CDR2 reads YYEKEE (reference sequence). The CDR3 DNA follows: TGTGCCAGCAGCCCAAACGTACCGGGGGTGGACGAGCAGTACTTC. It codes for CASSPNVPGVDEQYF.

This clone showed up just once. The chain uses TRBV19 and TRBJ2-3; D is unresolved. Germline CDR1 and CDR2: LNHDA and SQIVND (reference sequence). Trimming pared 6 bases from V and 1 base from J, leaving 17 bases between. The CDR3 contains 16 residues. For the CDR3, the DNA is TGTGCCAGTAGGACCGGGTACCTCCGAGGCACAGATACGCAGTATTTT. Translated, it gives CASRTGYLRGTDTQYF.

The gene calls are TRBV27 and TRBJ1-2; D remains unclear. The ends were cut back, 5 bases at V and 5 bases at J, with 9 bases in the middle. The CDR3 extends over 12 amino acids. Germline V gene lookup returns CDR1 MNHEY and CDR2 SMNVEV (reference sequence). The CDR3 DNA sequence: TGTGCCAGCAGTCCCGACTCGTATGGCTACACCTTC. Translated, it gives CASSPDSYGYTF.

This chain joins TRBV27 and TRBJ1-1; tentatively, D is TRBD1 (6 bases). The CDR3 is 15 amino acids. Trimming removed 8 bases at V and 1 base at J, with 17 bases between. The V gene's germline CDR1 is MNHEY and CDR2 SMNVEV (reference sequence). The CDR3 spells CASVLLGAENTEAFF. The DNA for the CDR3 is TGTGCCAGCGTACTCCTGGGGGCGGAGAACACTGAAGCTTTCTTT.

The CDR3 is CASSKGCRVGQKLFF. CDR3 nucleotide sequence: TGTGCCAGCAGCAAAGGATGCAGGGTCGGTCAAAAACTGTTTTTT. The chain combines TRBV21-1 with TRBJ1-4; the table's D call TRBD1 went unverified against the DNA. TRBV21-1 is a pseudogene segment. The CDR3 is 15 amino acids.